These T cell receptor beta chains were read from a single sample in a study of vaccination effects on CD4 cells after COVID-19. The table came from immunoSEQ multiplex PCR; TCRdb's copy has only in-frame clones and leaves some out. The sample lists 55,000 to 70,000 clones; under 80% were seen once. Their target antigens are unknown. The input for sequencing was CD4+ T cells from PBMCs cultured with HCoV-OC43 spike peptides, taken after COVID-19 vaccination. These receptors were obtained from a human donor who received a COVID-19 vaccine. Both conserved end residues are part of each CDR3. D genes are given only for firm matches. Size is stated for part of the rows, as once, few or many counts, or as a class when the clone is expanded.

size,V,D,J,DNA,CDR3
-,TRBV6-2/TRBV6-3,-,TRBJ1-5,TGTGCCAGCAGTTATGGAGGGTTGGTCAATCAGCCCCAGCATTTT,CASSYGGLVNQPQHF
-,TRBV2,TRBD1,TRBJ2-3,TGTGCCAGCAGTCGGACAGGGGTGACAGATACGCAGTATTTT,CASSRTGVTDTQYF
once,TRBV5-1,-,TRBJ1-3,TGCGCCAGCAGCTTGGGCCCGGGGGGTTCCTCTGGAAACACCATATATTTT,CASSLGPGGSSGNTIYF
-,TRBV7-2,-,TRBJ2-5,TGTGCCAGCAGCTTAGGCCCTCAAGAGACCCAGTACTTC,CASSLGPQETQYF
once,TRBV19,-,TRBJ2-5,TGTGCCAGTAGTATAGGGGGTGCGGTCGAGACCCAGTACTTC,CASSIGGAVETQYF
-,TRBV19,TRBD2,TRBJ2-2,TGTGCCAGTAGTATAAGTCTAGCGGGGGGTCCCACCGGGGAGCTGTTTTTT,CASSISLAGGPTGELFF
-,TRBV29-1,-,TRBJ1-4,TGCAGCGTTGTGGACAGAGCAACTAATGAAAAACTGTTTTTT,CSVVDRATNEKLFF
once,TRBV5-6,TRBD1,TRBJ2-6,TGTGCCAGCAGCCCCCTGACAGGGGGCCCCTCTGGGGCCAACGTCCTGACTTTC,CASSPLTGGPSGANVLTF
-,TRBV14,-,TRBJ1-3,TGTGCCAGCAGCCAAAATACGGGTTCCGGAAACACCATATATTTT,CASSQNTGSGNTIYF
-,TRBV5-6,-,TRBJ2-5,TGTGCCAGCAGCCCCGGCGGGGAGACCCAGTACTTC,CASSPGGETQYF
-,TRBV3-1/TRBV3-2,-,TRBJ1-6,TGTGCCAGCAGCCAAGTCGGTGGGTCTGGGTCACCCCTCCACTTT,CASSQVGGSGSPLHF
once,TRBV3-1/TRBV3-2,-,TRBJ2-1,TGTGCCAGCAGCCAACATGGGGGCCTCGGACACAATGAGCAGTTCTTC,CASSQHGGLGHNEQFF
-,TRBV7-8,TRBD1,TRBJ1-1,TGTGCCAGCAGCACTAAGGACAGGGGGCCCTCCACTGAAGCTTTCTTT,CASSTKDRGPSTEAFF
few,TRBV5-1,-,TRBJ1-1,TGCGCCAGCAGCTTCCGGACAGACAACACTGAAGCTTTCTTT,CASSFRTDNTEAFF
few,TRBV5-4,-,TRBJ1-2,TGTGCCAGCAGCTCGGAAAGGACCTATGGCTACACCTTC,CASSSERTYGYTF
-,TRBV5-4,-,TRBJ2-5,TGTGCCAGCAGCTTGTGGTTACAAGAGACCCAGTACTTC,CASSLWLQETQYF
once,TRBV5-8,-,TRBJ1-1,TGTGCCAGCCCAACAGGCCGGGATAGCACTGAAGCTTTCTTT,CASPTGRDSTEAFF
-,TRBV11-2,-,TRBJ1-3,TGTGCCAGCAGCTTAGCCTGGGGAAACACCATATATTTT,CASSLAWGNTIYF
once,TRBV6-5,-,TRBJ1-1,TGTGCCAGCAGTAAACAGGGCCCCCGAGACACTGAAGCTTTCTTT,CASSKQGPRDTEAFF
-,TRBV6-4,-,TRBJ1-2,TGTGCCAGCAGTCGAAACGCCCGGGGCACAGGCTACACCTTC,CASSRNARGTGYTF
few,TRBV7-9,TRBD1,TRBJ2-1,TGTGCCAGCAGCGGAAACAGGGGTTTAAATGAGCAGTTCTTC,CASSGNRGLNEQFF
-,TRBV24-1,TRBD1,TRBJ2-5,TGTGCCACCAGTGATTTGTACAGGGGGCAAGAGACCCAGTACTTC,CATSDLYRGQETQYF
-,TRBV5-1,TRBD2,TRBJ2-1,TGCGCCAGCAGCTTATATAGCGGGGGGGCGTTTCTTGAGCAGTTCTTC,CASSLYSGGAFLEQFF
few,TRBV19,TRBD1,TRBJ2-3,TGTGCCAGTACACACCCGGGACAGGGATTAGATACGCAGTATTTT,CASTHPGQGLDTQYF
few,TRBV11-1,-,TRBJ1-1,TGTGCCAGCAGCTTTTCTGACAGGATGAACACTGAAGCTTTCTTT,CASSFSDRMNTEAFF
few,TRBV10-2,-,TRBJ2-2,TGCGCCAGCAGTGACAACAGGGTTCGAAACACCGGGGAGCTGTTTTTT,CASSDNRVRNTGELFF
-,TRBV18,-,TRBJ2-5,TGTGCCAGCTCACCCGCTCCGGGGTCCCAACAAGAGACCCAGTACTTC,CASSPAPGSQQETQYF
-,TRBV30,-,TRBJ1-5,TGTGCCTGGAGTGTAAATTTAGGGGGGGCAGGGAGCAATCAGCCCCAGCATTTT,CAWSVNLGGAGSNQPQHF
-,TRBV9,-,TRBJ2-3,TGTGCCAGCACCAAGGGGGGTTCAGATACGCAGTATTTT,CASTKGGSDTQYF
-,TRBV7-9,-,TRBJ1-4,TGTGCCAGCAGCTTAAGGTTCGAAAAACTGTTTTTT,CASSLRFEKLFF
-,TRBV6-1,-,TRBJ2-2,TGTGCCAGCAGTGAAAGGTTGGGGGCCCCCGGGGAGCTGTTTTTT,CASSERLGAPGELFF
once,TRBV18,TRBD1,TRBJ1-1,TGTGCCAGCTCCCCAGGAGGGACAGGGACTATGAACACTGAAGCTTTCTTT,CASSPGGTGTMNTEAFF
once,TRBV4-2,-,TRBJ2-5,TGTGCCAGCAGCCCATGGACAGCACCTCAAGAGACCCAGTACTTC,CASSPWTAPQETQYF
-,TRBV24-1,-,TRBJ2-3,TGTGCCACCTTTTCCGGACAGATCACAGATACGCAGTATTTT,CATFSGQITDTQYF
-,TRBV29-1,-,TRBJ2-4,TGCAGCGTCCGGTGGGGGCCTACCAAAAACATTCAGTACTTC,CSVRWGPTKNIQYF
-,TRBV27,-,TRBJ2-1,TGTGCCAGCAGTCCGCGGCGGGACTCCTACAATGAGCAGTTCTTC,CASSPRRDSYNEQFF
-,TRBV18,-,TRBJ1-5,TGTGCCAGCTCGTCAGGACCGGGACGGAGCAATCAGCCCCAGCATTTT,CASSSGPGRSNQPQHF
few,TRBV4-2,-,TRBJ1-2,TGTGCCAGCAGCCACCGTCAATATGGCTACACCTTC,CASSHRQYGYTF
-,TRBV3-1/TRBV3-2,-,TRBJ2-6,TGTGCCAGCAGCCAAGGAGCGATAGGGGGAGCTGGGGCCAACGTCCTGACTTTC,CASSQGAIGGAGANVLTF
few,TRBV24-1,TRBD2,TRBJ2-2,TGTGCCACCAGTGACCCGTGGCGAACTAGCGGGGGTACCGGGGAGCTGTTTTTT,CATSDPWRTSGGTGELFF
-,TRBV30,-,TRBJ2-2,TGTGCCTGGAGTGCCCCGGGCCACACCGGGGAGCTGTTTTTT,CAWSAPGHTGELFF
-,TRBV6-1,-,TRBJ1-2,TGTGCCAGCAGTGAAGCTACCACCGTATACTATGGCTACACCTTC,CASSEATTVYYGYTF